The 10 T cell receptor beta chains below come from one sample, sequenced in a study of tumor-infiltrating lymphocytes in primary liver carcinoma (dated by TCRdb to the late 2010s). TCRdb records Illumina HiSeq 2500 as the sequencer. TCRbeta-specific cDNA was reverse-transcribed from roughly 500 ng total RNA using a constant-region primer and ProtoScript II reverse transcriptase. The TCRbeta libraries were prepared through three rounds of nested multiplex PCR following a slightly modified ARM-PCR procedure. Each of the first two PCR rounds ran for approximately 10 cycles using multiplex TRBV1-TRBV30 forward primers together with a Cbeta reverse primer. The public reads were reanalyzed by TCRdb: fastp trimming at Q25, MiXCR alignment, in-frame beta chains only. For every CDR3 protein sequence, its rows merge into one entry that carries the most common genes and DNA. This sample comprises about 92,000 distinct CDR3 sequences, just over 65% of them detected only once. Of the sample, 27% is held by the ten largest clones.

Without any cell sorting, total RNA and DNA were co-extracted from roughly 20-30 mg of bulk tissue using the AllPrep DNA/RNA mini kit. Sequencing was done on a sample of tumor-adjacent normal liver tissue. These receptor sequences come from a man aged 40-49 years with primary liver carcinoma and hepatitis B virus infection.

Notes on this clonotype: The germline gene is not matched at one end of the junction; a read error may be the cause. The V and J genes are TRBV12-5 and TRBJ2-2; 8 bases are shared with TRBD1. The germline gives CDR1 LGHNT, CDR2 FRNRAP. The CDR3 loop spans 16 amino acids. CDR3 protein: CASGPQGASDTGELFF. The DNA for the CDR3 is TGTGCCAGTGGTCCTCAGGGGGCCTCGGACACCGGGGAGCTGTTTTTT. Complete variable domain (other parts from reference TRBV12-5 and TRBJ2-2): DARVTQTPRHKVTEMGQEVTMRCQPILGHNTVFWYRQTMMQGLELLAYFRNRAPLDDSGMPKDRFSAEMPDATLATLKIQPSEPRDSAVYFCASGPQGASDTGELFFGEGSRLTVL.

Comment on this clonotype: A junction end diverges from the germline sequence, so it may reflect a read error. As DNA, the CDR3 is TGTGCCTGCAGTGATGACAGGAGCTCAACCTATGGCTACACCTTC. Translation: CACSDDRSSTYGYTF. The chain employs TRBV2 and TRBJ1-2; a weak D match, TRBD1 (6 bases). Germline V lookup: CDR1 SNHLY, CDR2 FYNNEI. The CDR3 extends over 15 amino acids.

With regard to this clonotype: The junction and the germline gene differ at one end; a read error may be behind it. The V call is TRBV11-2, the J call TRBJ2-2, with TRBD1 matching 7 bases. Germline-derived CDR1 and CDR2 are SGHAT and FQNNGV. The CDR3 has 17 residues. The CDR3 protein is CASSSCRQGRDTGEQFF. CDR3 nucleotides: TGTGCCAGCAGCTCCTGTCGACAGGGAAGAGACACCGGGGAGCAGTTTTTT.

A word on this clonotype: Its ends do not fully match the called genes, so a read error is possible. This chain connects TRBV11-2 to TRBJ2-3, with 8 bases lining up with TRBD2. Per the germline V gene, CDR1 is SGHAT and CDR2 is FQNNGV. The CDR3 runs 15 residues. The DNA for the CDR3 is TGTGCCGGCAGGAGACTAGCGACCCGCACAGATACACAGTATTTT. Residues: CAGRRLATRTDTQYF.

At least ten counts were recorded for this clonotype. The J gene is TRBJ1-1, the V gene TRBV5-5, with 7 bases lining up with TRBD1. Germline CDR1 and CDR2: SGHKS and YYEKEE (reference sequence). J was trimmed by 3 bases and V by 0 bases; bases with no gene match: 20. The CDR3 spans 20 residues. The CDR3 region is CASSLARLIGGGARHTEAFF. The CDR3, as DNA: TGTGCCAGCAGCTTGGCCCGTCTCATCGGAGGGGGCGCGAGGCACACTGAAGCTTTCTTT.

The chain recombines TRBV5-1 with TRBJ2-1; D remains ambiguous. CDR3 length equals 12 residues. The ends were cut back, 0 bases at V and 6 bases at J, with 4 bases in the middle. Germline CDR1 reads SGHRS; CDR2 reads YFSETQ. CDR3 region: CASSLEVNEQFF. CDR3 sequence (DNA): TGCGCCAGCAGCTTGGAGGTCAATGAGCAGTTCTTC.

There are many counts of this clonotype. The chain uses TRBV29-1 and TRBJ2-5; 8 bases fit TRBD2. The CDR3 has 12 residues. Trimming removed 7 bases from V and 5 bases from J; junction bases left unmatched: 6. Germline CDR1 reads SQVTM; CDR2 reads ANQGSEA. The CDR3 region has the DNA TGCAGCGGAAGAGCGGGAGAGGAGACCCAGTACTTC. This translates into CSGRAGEETQYF. Filled out from reference TRBV29-1 and TRBJ2-5, the complete variable domain reads SAVISQKPSRDICQRGTSLTIQCQVDSQVTMMFWYRQQPGQSLTLIATANQGSEATYESGFVIDKFPISRPNLTFSTLTVSNMSPEDSSIYLCSGRAGEETQYFGPGTRLLVL.

The rearrangement joins TRBV2 to TRBJ1-6; D remains ambiguous. The germline CDR1 and CDR2 sequences are SNHLY and FYNNEI. The CDR3 runs 14 residues. V was shortened by 7 bases and J by 5 bases, with 12 bases between the two germline ends. CDR3 bases: TGTGCCAGCAAGTCTGGCAGCAATAATTCACCCCTCCACTTT. It specifies CASKSGSNNSPLHF.

This clonotype was counted only a few times. The V and J genes are TRBV28 and TRBJ2-7; TRBD1 agrees at 7 bases. V shed 6 bases and J 2 bases; nucleotides not matched to a gene: 7. This CDR3 spans 14 amino acids. Per the germline V gene, CDR1 is MDHEN and CDR2 is SYDVKM. The CDR3 DNA is TGTGCCAGCAGATCCGACAGGGTCACCTACGAGCAGTACTTC. As protein: CASRSDRVTYEQYF.

This sequence joins TRBV11-2 and TRBJ2-7; D gene unclear. This CDR3 is 12 amino acids long. Germline CDR1 SGHAT, CDR2 FQNNGV. The CDR3 loop reads CVNRRSSYEQYF. The CDR3 bases are TGTGTCAACAGAAGGAGCTCCTACGAGCAGTACTTC.